The 27 T cell receptor beta chains below were found in one sample sequenced in a study of OX40 agonist ivuxolimab in advanced cancers. The table came from immunoSEQ multiplex PCR; TCRdb's copy has only in-frame clones and leaves some out. The sample holds 75,000 to 100,000 clones, roughly nine tenths seen once. Specimen: CD4+ or CD8+ T cells sorted from blood, collected in a trial of the OX40 agonist ivuxolimab. The receptors stem from an adult with an advanced solid tumor such as melanoma, head and neck, liver or kidney cancer.

The gene calls are TRBV5-6 and TRBJ2-7; 7 bases agree with TRBD1. The junction had 3 bases not matched to a gene; V was cut back by 2 bases and J by 4 bases. The germline V gene encodes CDR1 SGHDT and CDR2 YYEEEE. The CDR3 length is 13 residues. The CDR3 DNA is TGTGCCAGCAGCTTCGGGACAGAATACGAGCAGTACTTC. The encoded protein is CASSFGTEYEQYF.

V usage is TRBV7-3 and J usage is TRBJ2-2; no clear D gene. CDR3 length equals 15 residues. Trimming pared 5 bases from V and 1 base from J, leaving 11 bases between. The germline gives CDR1 SGHTA, CDR2 FQGTGA. This chain's CDR3 is CASSRTEQNTGELFF. The CDR3 coding sequence is TGTGCCAGCAGCCGCACCGAGCAGAACACCGGGGAGCTGTTTTTT.

This chain uses TRBV18 with TRBJ1-1, with TRBD1 as a possible D gene (5 bases). V lost 0 bases and J 3 bases, leaving 5 bases between the germline ends. Germline V gene lookup returns CDR1 KGHSH and CDR2 LQKENI. The CDR3 loop spans 13 amino acids. CDR3 DNA: TGTGCCAGCTCACCACCAGGGGACACTGAAGCTTTCTTT. It yields the protein CASSPPGDTEAFF.

The chain couples TRBV9 to TRBJ1-6; 8 positions match TRBD1. The CDR3 length is 15 residues. Losses at the gene ends were 0 bases for V and 14 bases for J; bases not matched to a gene: 10. Per germline, CDR1 SGDLS and CDR2 YYNGEE. This chain's CDR3 is CASSVGAGGRSTLHF. CDR3 nucleotide sequence: TGTGCCAGCAGCGTAGGGGCAGGGGGCAGGAGCACCCTCCACTTT.

This clone was seen a few times. The J gene is TRBJ2-7, the V gene TRBV6-1; D remains unclear. The germline CDR1 and CDR2 sequences are MNHNS and SASEGT. CDR3 length: 14 residues. Trimming took 1 base from V and 2 from J, leaving 9 bases between them. CDR3 sequence reads: CASSEGTATYEQYF. The CDR3 DNA reads as TGTGCCAGCAGTGAAGGGACCGCGACCTACGAGCAGTACTTC.

The J gene is TRBJ2-7, the V gene TRBV19, with 10 bases matching TRBD1. With V trimmed by 4 bases and J by 4 bases, 7 bases remained unmatched. CDR1 is LNHDA, CDR2 SQIVND, per germline (reference sequence). The length of the CDR3 is 15 residues. This CDR3 reads CASSRTGTGDYEQYF. For the CDR3, the DNA is TGTGCCAGTAGTAGAACCGGGACAGGGGATTACGAGCAGTACTTC.

This clone came up once. The genes are TRBV6-9 and TRBJ1-5; D gene unclear. V was cut by 7 bases and J by 0 bases, with 13 bases left in between. This CDR3 contains 15 residues. Germline V gene lookup returns CDR1 MNHGY and CDR2 SVAAGI. CDR3 amino acids: CASTQAPYSNQPQHF. The DNA for the CDR3 is TGTGCCAGCACCCAGGCGCCTTATAGCAATCAGCCCCAGCATTTT.

The J gene is TRBJ1-1, the V gene TRBV4-1; 8 nucleotides line up with TRBD1. The V and J ends lost 0 bases and 4 bases, in that order; junction bases with no gene match: 13. The germline V gene has CDR1 MGHRA and CDR2 YSYEKL. This CDR3 region has 18 residues. The CDR3 DNA sequence: TGCGCCAGCAGCCAAGATCGGGTTGTGGTAGACAGGGGCACTGAAGCTTTCTTT. Translation: CASSQDRVVVDRGTEAFF.

This chain links TRBV4-2 with TRBJ1-1, with D possibly being TRBD1 (6 bases). The CDR3 runs to 15 residues. V was clipped by 1 base and J by 2 bases, with 11 bases between them. The germline CDR1 and CDR2 sequences are LGHNA and YNFKEQ. The DNA of the CDR3 is TGTGCCAGCAGCCAAGCTGGGGGGCCCAACACTGAAGCTTTCTTT. Its translation is CASSQAGGPNTEAFF.

The CDR3 here is CASSVTGGPYEQYF. CDR3 coding DNA: TGTGCCAGCAGCGTGACGGGGGGTCCCTACGAGCAGTACTTC. The chain carries TRBV9 and TRBJ2-7; 7 bases match TRBD2. V gave up 2 bases and J gave up 2 bases; unmatched junction bases: 4. The CDR3 runs to 14 residues. Germline CDR1 is SGDLS and CDR2 is YYNGEE.

This clone was recorded only once. The chain links TRBV9 to TRBJ2-3; TRBD2 matches at 10 bases. Germline V gene data show CDR1 as SGDLS and CDR2 as YYNGEE. Losses at the gene ends were 1 base for V and 5 bases for J; bases not matched to a gene: 7. The CDR3 contains 16 residues. The CDR3, as DNA: TGTGCCAGCAGCGTAACAGCGGGAGGGCCTAGAGATACGCAGTATTTT. It translates to CASSVTAGGPRDTQYF.

The V and J genes are TRBV25-1 and TRBJ2-7, with D perhaps matching TRBD2 (5 bases). V lost 7 bases to trimming and J lost 0 bases, with 16 bases between them. The CDR3 extends over 15 amino acids. Germline V gives CDR1 MGHDK, CDR2 SYGVNS. CDR3 region: CASTPLAGPSYEQYF. The CDR3 nucleotides read TGTGCCAGCACTCCCTTGGCGGGTCCCTCCTACGAGCAGTACTTC.

The V gene is TRBV11-2, the J gene TRBJ1-4; 9 bases are shared with TRBD1. Trimming removed 5 bases from V and 8 bases from J; junction bases left unmatched: 3. This CDR3 is built from 13 residues. CDR1 and CDR2 (germline): SGHAT, FQNNGV. The CDR3 here is CASSHRGREKLFF. The CDR3 coding sequence is TGTGCCAGCAGCCACAGGGGGCGCGAAAAACTGTTTTTT.

Only a few counts were recorded for this clone. Distinct nucleotide sequences in the sample also encode this CDR3. This chain uses TRBV9 with TRBJ1-4, with D possibly being TRBD1 (5 bases). The CDR3 spans 15 residues. Germline-derived CDR1 and CDR2 are SGDLS and YYNGEE. Trimming took off 0 bases at V and 0 bases at J, with 6 bases between the two ends. CDR3 nucleotides: TGTGCCAGCAGCGTAGGGGGGGCAACTAATGAAAAACTGTTTTTT. Protein: CASSVGGATNEKLFF.

This rearrangement joins TRBV19 to TRBJ2-3; perhaps TRBD1 as D (7 bases). This CDR3 has 15 amino acids. Germline V gene lookup returns CDR1 LNHDA and CDR2 SQIVND (reference sequence). Trimming shortened V by 11 bases and J by 0 bases, and 18 bases separated the two germline ends. As DNA, the CDR3 is TGTGCCGTTAGTAGGAGGGGGCGCAGCACAGATACGCAGTATTTT. Translation: CAVSRRGRSTDTQYF.

This clone occurred once. The V call is TRBV7-2, the J call TRBJ2-6, with a weak D call TRBD1 (5 bases). V was pared by 2 bases and J by 2 bases, with 7 bases between. The CDR3 is made up of 15 amino acids. The germline CDR1 and CDR2 sequences are SGHTA and FQGNSA. DNA for the CDR3: TGTGCCAGCAGCTTAAGGGGTGCTGGGGCCAACGTCCTGACTTTC. As protein: CASSLRGAGANVLTF.

The chain uses TRBV4-1 and TRBJ1-6, with TRBD1 matching 10 bases. V dropped 3 bases and J dropped 8; count of bases not matched to a gene: 4. Germline V CDR1 and CDR2: MGHRA, YSYEKL. CDR3 length: 15 amino acids. The CDR3 protein is CASSHGTGADSPLHF. The CDR3 DNA is TGCGCCAGCAGCCACGGGACAGGGGCGGATTCACCCCTCCACTTT.

The chain recombines TRBV19 with TRBJ1-5; D uncertain. Per germline, CDR1 LNHDA and CDR2 SQIVND (reference sequence). The CDR3 has 13 residues. The V and J ends lost 7 bases and 2 bases respectively, with 9 bases between them. The CDR3 region is CASKSIGNQPQHF. The CDR3 DNA sequence: TGTGCCAGTAAGTCGATCGGCAATCAGCCCCAGCATTTT. Supplemented by reference TRBV19 and TRBJ1-5, the full variable domain reads DGGITQSPKYLFRKEGQNVTLSCEQNLNHDAMYWYRQDPGQGLRLIYYSQIVNDFQKGDIAEGYSVSREKKESFPLTVTSAQKNPTAFYLCASKSIGNQPQHFGDGTRLSIL.

The rearrangement joins TRBV11-1 to TRBJ2-2; D gene ambiguous. The V gene lost 1 base and the J gene lost 6 bases, with 6 bases spanning the gap. There are 13 residues in the CDR3. The germline CDR1 and CDR2 sequences are SGHAT and FQDESV (reference sequence). The CDR3 is CASSLDGPGELFF. In DNA, the CDR3 is TGTGCCAGCAGCTTAGATGGGCCCGGGGAGCTGTTTTTT.

The chain joins TRBV5-1 to TRBJ1-1; D perhaps matches TRBD1 (5 bases). CDR1 SGHRS and CDR2 YFSETQ come from the germline V gene. V lost 3 bases and J lost 0, with 9 bases in between. CDR3 length: 14 amino acids. The CDR3 region has the DNA TGCGCCAGCAGCTCGGAGGGACTGAACACTGAAGCTTTCTTT. This gives the protein CASSSEGLNTEAFF.

The CDR3 loop is CAWSLGDGAFF. The CDR3 DNA reads as TGTGCCTGGAGCCTCGGCGATGGAGCTTTCTTT. The chain uses TRBV30 and TRBJ1-1; D is unresolved. With 3 bases removed from V and 10 bases from J, the gap between germline ends came to 12 bases. The CDR3 spans 11 residues. Germline V gene sequence: CDR1 GTSNPN, CDR2 SVGIG (reference sequence).

This chain uses TRBV5-1 with TRBJ2-7; possible D gene TRBD2, 6 bases. Trimming took 7 bases from V and 7 from J, leaving 21 bases between them. Germline values: CDR1 SGHRS, CDR2 YFSETQ. This CDR3 comprises 14 residues. The CDR3 loop is CASAAGSRSVEQYF. The CDR3 nucleotides read TGCGCCAGCGCAGCCGGGAGCCGCTCTGTAGAGCAGTACTTC.

In DNA form, the CDR3 reads TGTGCCAGCAGCTTGGTTTTTAGGGAGTCGGCCTACACTGAAGCTTTCTTT. Its translation: CASSLVFRESAYTEAFF. The chain uses TRBV5-8 and TRBJ1-1; D not certain. This CDR3 has 17 residues. CDR1 and CDR2 from the germline V gene are SGHTS and YDEGEE. Trimming took off 0 bases at V and 3 bases at J, with 18 bases between the two ends.

This clone was seen only once. The rearrangement joins TRBV5-4 to TRBJ2-7, with D unclear. The germline V and J ends were trimmed by 0 bases and 2 bases, with 6 bases remaining between them. The length of the CDR3 is 13 residues. CDR1 and CDR2 from the germline V gene are SGHNT and YYREEE (reference sequence). CDR3: CASSLGPAYEQYF. CDR3 coding DNA: TGTGCCAGCAGCTTGGGACCTGCCTACGAGCAGTACTTC. Based on the CDR3 plus reference TRBV5-4 and TRBJ2-7, the full variable domain is ETGVTQSPTHLIKTRGQQVTLRCSSQSGHNTVSWYQQALGQGPQFIFQYYREEENGRGNFPPRFSGLQFPNYSSELNVNALELDDSALYLCASSLGPAYEQYFGPGTRLTVT.

This chain joins TRBV7-9 and TRBJ1-4, with 9 nucleotides matching TRBD1. Germline assignment: CDR1 SEHNR and CDR2 FQNEAQ (reference sequence). Trimming cost V 6 bases and J 13 bases; bases outside gene matches: 12. The CDR3 sequence is 14 residues long. The CDR3 DNA reads as TGTGCCAGCAGTTCGGGACAGGGCCTTTGGGGACTGTTTTTT. Translation: CASSSGQGLWGLFF.

This clone was detected a few times. The V gene is TRBV7-3, the J gene TRBJ1-5; a possible D gene is TRBD1 (6 bases). This CDR3 comprises 18 residues. CDR1 and CDR2 (germline): SGHTA, FQGTGA. V was clipped by 4 bases and J by 4 bases, with 23 bases between them. The CDR3 DNA reads TGTGCCAGCAGCTCCCTTTTAAAGGGGGAGAACCAAAATCAGCCCCAGCATTTT. It encodes CASSSLLKGENQNQPQHF.

The chain recombines TRBV7-8 with TRBJ1-2, with TRBD1 matching 8 bases. Germline V lookup: CDR1 SGHVS, CDR2 FQNEAQ. This CDR3 is 15 amino acids long. V trimming: 5 bases; J trimming: 6 bases; junction bases outside the gene matches: 11. CDR3 protein: CASSATGELGDGYTF. Here the CDR3 DNA reads TGTGCCAGCAGCGCGACAGGGGAGTTAGGGGATGGCTACACCTTC.